This T cell receptor beta chain was observed in a study of blood T cell repertoires in COVID-19. About the study: COVID-19 samples, acute and convalescent, were from the United States, Italy and Spain. Sample material is recorded as cDNA or gDNA derived from T cells, B-cell-depleted T cells, or PBMCs.

Trimming removed 4 bases at V and 2 bases at J, with 17 bases between. The CDR3 runs 16 residues. Germline V gene sequence: CDR1 SNHLY, CDR2 FYNNEI. As originally analysed: From reference gene primer amplification, estimates of nucleated cell counts were derived. Using immunoSEQ multiplex PCR, the repertoire was profiled, and TCRdb retains in-frame clones only, with some absent. D and trimming come from the DNA, and the V and J calls and clone size come from that table. The data contain about 300,000 clones, over 70% of them seen just once; the ten biggest clones take up about 1.6%. J is TRBJ1-1 and V is TRBV2; D perhaps matches TRBD1 (6 bases). The sequencing sample was made of peripheral blood. This receptor was identified in a woman in her thirties or forties who had recovered from COVID-19. Here the CDR3 reads CASSVPAPGHNTEAFF. The CDR3 DNA reads as TGTGCCAGCAGTGTCCCGGCGCCGGGACATAACACTGAAGCTTTCTTT.